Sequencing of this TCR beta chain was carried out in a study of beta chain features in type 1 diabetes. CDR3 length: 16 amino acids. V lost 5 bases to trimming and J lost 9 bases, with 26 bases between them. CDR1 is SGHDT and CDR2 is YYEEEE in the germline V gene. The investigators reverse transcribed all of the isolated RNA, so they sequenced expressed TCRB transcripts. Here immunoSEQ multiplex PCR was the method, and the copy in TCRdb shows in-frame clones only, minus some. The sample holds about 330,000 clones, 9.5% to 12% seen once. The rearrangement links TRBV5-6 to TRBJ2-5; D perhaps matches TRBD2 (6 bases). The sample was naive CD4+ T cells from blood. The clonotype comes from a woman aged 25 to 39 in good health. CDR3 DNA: TGTGCCAGCAGTTCCACGCCTAGCGCGCCTACCGGGGCCCAGTACTTC. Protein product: CASSSTPSAPTGAQYF.